This T cell receptor (beta chain) was identified in a study of T cells in Graves' hyperthyroidism and ophthalmopathy. Turning to the study itself: The blood sample was taken at first diagnosis, before treatment began. Overall study findings and caveats: A model using 13 V-J features told ophthalmopathy apart from stable hyperthyroidism. Ophthalmopathy onset followed model prediction by a median approximately 6.2 months.

TCR beta CDR3 regions were amplified from RNA transcripts. HTBI primers drove first-round RT-PCR of the TCR CDR3. From the multiplex PCR reads, TCRdb called clonotypes with MiXCR, one entry per CDR3 protein. Of roughly 250,000 distinct CDR3 sequences listed, less than 20% are singletons. The study excluded patients with uncontrolled infection, other autoimmune disease, pregnancy or lactation. V was cut by 5 bases and J by 0 bases, with 14 bases left in between. Germline values: CDR1 SEHNR, CDR2 FQNEAQ (reference sequence). CDR3 length: 17 residues. Comment on this clonotype: The antigen remains undetermined.

The sample consisted of blood. This sequence was found in a woman aged 18-35 years with Graves' ophthalmopathy. The chain carries TRBV7-9 and TRBJ1-6, with D maybe TRBD1 (5 bases). CDR3 region: CASSPGTASSYNSPLHF. Written as DNA, the CDR3 is TGTGCCAGCAGCCCTGGGACGGCCAGCTCCTATAATTCACCCCTCCACTTT.